This TCR beta chain is drawn from a study of blood T cells in healthy people across ages. General study findings and limits: Considered underestimates were the diversity estimates obtained from one million T cells.

A note on this clonotype: The antigen is unknown.

Drawing of peripheral blood yielded ten milliliters from each donor. Extractions gave at least 5 micrograms of total RNA per sample. The CDR3 covers 15 residues. CDR1 and CDR2 (germline): LGHDT, YNNKEL (reference sequence). V shed 2 bases, J shed 6 bases, and the junction held 6 bases outside the gene matches. Using a J-beta primer mix together with a sample-barcoded 5' primer, a second PCR was run for roughly 6 to 11 cycles. A template-switch adaptor containing 12 random nucleotides labeled each cDNA molecule. In TCRdb, the 5' RACE reads were re-called with MiXCR into one record per CDR3 protein. Among about 1.5 million distinct CDR3 sequences listed, about 42% were seen once.

The sequence derives from a woman aged 18-29 years in good health. The V gene is TRBV3-1, the J gene TRBJ1-4; 7 bases line up with TRBD1. The sequencing input was blood. The CDR3 sequence is CASSQPGGGHEKLFF. The CDR3 DNA sequence: TGTGCCAGCAGCCAACCAGGGGGAGGCCATGAAAAACTGTTTTTT.